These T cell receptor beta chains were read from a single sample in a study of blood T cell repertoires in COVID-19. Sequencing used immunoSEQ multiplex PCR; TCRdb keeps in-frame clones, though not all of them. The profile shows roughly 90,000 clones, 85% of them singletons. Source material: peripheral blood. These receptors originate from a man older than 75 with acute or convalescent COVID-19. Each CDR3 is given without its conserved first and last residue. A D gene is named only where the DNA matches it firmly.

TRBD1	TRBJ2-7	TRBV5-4	ATTVRTGSYEQY
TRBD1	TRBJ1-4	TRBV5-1	ASSLGGTGNEKLF
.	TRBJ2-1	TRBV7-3	ASSPEGRDRQF
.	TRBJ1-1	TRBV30	AWSPPRAGRRNTEAF
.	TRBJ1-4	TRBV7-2	ASSLVQGLGNEKLF
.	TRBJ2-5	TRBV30	AWSPHSRGGETQY
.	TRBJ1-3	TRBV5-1	ASSAEVGNTIY
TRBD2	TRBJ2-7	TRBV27	ASSLLAGGIPYEQY
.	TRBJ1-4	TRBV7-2	ASSAPSTVRNEKLF
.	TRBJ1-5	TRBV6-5	ASGRGQPQH
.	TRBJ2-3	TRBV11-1	ASSLGLAPTDTQY
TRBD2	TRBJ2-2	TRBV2	ASSELRLAGNTGELF
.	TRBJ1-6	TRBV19	ASIASARRNSPLH
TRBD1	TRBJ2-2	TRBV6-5	ASSSGQAAF
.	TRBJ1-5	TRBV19	ASKLLREDRHNQPQH
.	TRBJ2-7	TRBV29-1	SVGGSTYEQY
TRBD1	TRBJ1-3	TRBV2	ASSLQTQGAASGNTIY
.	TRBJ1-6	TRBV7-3	ASSLYSGMGSPLH
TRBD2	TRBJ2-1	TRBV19	ASSGTLGGSSYNEQF
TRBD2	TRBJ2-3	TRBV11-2	ASSPTFSGIFTDTQY
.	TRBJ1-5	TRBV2	ASRQGNGNQPQH
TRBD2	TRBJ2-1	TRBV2	ASSPGLAGVIEQF
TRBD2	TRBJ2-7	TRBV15	ATSRDWASGRYEQY
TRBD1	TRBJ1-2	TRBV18	ASSPGQGVLGYT
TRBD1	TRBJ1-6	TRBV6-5	ASSSLFRGLSPLH
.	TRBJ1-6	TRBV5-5	ASSQGPGLNSPLH
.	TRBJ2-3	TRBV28	ASSLSSDTQY
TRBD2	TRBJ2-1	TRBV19	ASQTSVQVF
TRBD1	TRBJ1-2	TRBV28	ASSSPGQGAHGYT
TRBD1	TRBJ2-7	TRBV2	ASSQTGQGYEQY
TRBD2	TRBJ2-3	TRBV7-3	ASSPSSGRTDTQY
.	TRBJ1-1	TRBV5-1	ASSLSFREGKNTEAF
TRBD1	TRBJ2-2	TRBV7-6	ASSLDRGPAGELF
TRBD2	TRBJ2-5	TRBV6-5	ASRGTSGTAETQY
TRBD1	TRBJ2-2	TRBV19	ASSITGTVFAGELF
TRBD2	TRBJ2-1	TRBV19	ASSLGLAERGEQF
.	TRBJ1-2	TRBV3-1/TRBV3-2	ASSHWRISYGYT
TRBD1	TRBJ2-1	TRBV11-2	ASSTGTGGIEQF
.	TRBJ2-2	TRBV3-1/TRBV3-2	ASSLGTGELF
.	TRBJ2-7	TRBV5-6	ASSLGTRTSTYEQY
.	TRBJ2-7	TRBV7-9	ASTVMLGVYEQY
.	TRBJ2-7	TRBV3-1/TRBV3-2	ASSHALGLSPSEQY
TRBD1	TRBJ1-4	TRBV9	ASSAPGGQGSEKLF
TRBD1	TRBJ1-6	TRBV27	ASGGTGGWNSPLH
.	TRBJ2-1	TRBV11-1	ASSPASTRYNEQF
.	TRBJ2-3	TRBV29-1	SVDSGFSDTQY
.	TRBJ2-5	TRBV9	ASSSPGSRETQY
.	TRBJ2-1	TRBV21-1	ASSAPLPGQSYNEQF
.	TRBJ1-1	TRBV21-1	ASSKGSGNNTEAF
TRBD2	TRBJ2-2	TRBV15	ATSRGLADHLSNTGELF
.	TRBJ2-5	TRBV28	ASSFGGQETQY
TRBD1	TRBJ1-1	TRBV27	ASRRTGTGMRAEAF
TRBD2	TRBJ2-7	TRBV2	ASSELAGPYEQY
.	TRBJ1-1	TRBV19	ASSMRTGYTEAF
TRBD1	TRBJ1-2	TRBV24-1	ATSDTSRDRGPGGYT